These 30 T cell receptor beta chains were sequenced from one sample in a study of OX40 agonist ivuxolimab in advanced cancers. Data came from immunoSEQ multiplex PCR; TCRdb stores just in-frame clones and leaves some out. The sample lists some 16,000 clones; 80% to 90% were seen once. Sequenced here: CD4+ or CD8+ T cells sorted from blood, sampled in a trial of the OX40 agonist ivuxolimab. The receptors come from an adult with an advanced solid tumor such as melanoma, head and neck, liver or kidney cancer.

V usage is TRBV10-3 and J usage is TRBJ2-7; 8 bases agree with TRBD2. This CDR3 region has 14 residues. Germline V gives CDR1 ENHRY, CDR2 SYGVKD. Losses at the gene ends were 6 bases for V and 4 bases for J; bases not matched to a gene: 8. CDR3 bases: TGTGCCATCAGCTCCGGGACTAGGCTTTACGAGCAGTACTTC. This gives the protein CAISSGTRLYEQYF.

This chain joins TRBV29-1 and TRBJ2-2; 9 nucleotides match TRBD2. Trimming at V came to 7 bases and at J to 6 bases, leaving 6 bases not matched to a gene. Germline CDR1 is SQVTM and CDR2 is ANQGSEA. CDR3 length: 13 residues. The CDR3 sequence: CSGLAGAAGELFF. The CDR3 DNA reads as TGCAGCGGATTAGCGGGAGCTGCCGGGGAGCTGTTTTTT.

This chain uses TRBV6-5 with TRBJ2-7; the match to TRBD1 covers 7 bases. Germline V gene sequence: CDR1 MNHEY, CDR2 SVGAGI. After removal of 8 bases from V and 0 bases from J, the junction contained 1 base not matched to a gene. The CDR3 is 12 residues long. The CDR3 DNA is TGTGCCAGCTCAGGGGGCTCCTACGAGCAGTACTTC. Protein sequence: CASSGGSYEQYF.

The table lists this clone with a few counts. The chain has TRBV28 and TRBJ1-1, with D perhaps TRBD1 (6 bases). CDR1 is MDHEN and CDR2 is SYDVKM in the germline V gene. The CDR3 has 13 residues. The V end lost 2 bases, the J end lost 3 bases, and 7 bases lay between the germline ends. In DNA form, the CDR3 reads TGTGCCAGCAGTTTAGGGGGCCACACTGAAGCTTTCTTT. This gives the protein CASSLGGHTEAFF. The full variable domain, its missing parts supplied by reference TRBV28 and TRBJ1-1, is DVKVTQSSRYLVKRTGEKVFLECVQDMDHENMFWYRQDPGLGLRLIYFSYDVKMKEKGDIPEGYSVSREKKERFSLILESASTNQTSMYLCASSLGGHTEAFFGQGTRLTVV.

J is TRBJ2-7 and V is TRBV2; 14 bases fit TRBD2. The V and J ends lost 10 bases and 1 base, in that order; junction bases with no gene match: 6. Germline V gene lookup returns CDR1 SNHLY and CDR2 FYNNEI. CDR3 length equals 15 residues. The CDR3 region has the DNA TGTGCCACCCCGGGACTAGCGGGAGCTTCCTACGAGCAGTACTTC. The encoded protein is CATPGLAGASYEQYF.

Only a few counts were recorded for this clone. The chain joins TRBV11-2 to TRBJ1-4; D might be TRBD1 (5 bases). The length of the CDR3 is 16 residues. The V and J ends lost 5 bases and 6 bases respectively, with 19 bases between them. CDR1 and CDR2 (germline): SGHAT, FQNNGV. The CDR3 nucleotides are TGTGCCAGCAGCGATGGAGGGCGGGGGTTCTATGAAAAACTGTTTTTT. Its translation: CASSDGGRGFYEKLFF.

J is TRBJ2-7 and V is TRBV7-9, with 7 bases lining up with TRBD1. The CDR3 has 12 amino acids. Germline V gene lookup returns CDR1 SEHNR and CDR2 FQNEAQ (reference sequence). The J segment lost 5 bases and the V segment lost 5 bases, leaving 3 bases of the junction unmatched. The CDR3, as DNA: TGTGCCAGCAGCATCGGGACAGACGAGCAGTACTTC. Amino acid sequence: CASSIGTDEQYF.

The chain links TRBV6-4 to TRBJ1-1; D gene unclear. Germline CDR1 and CDR2: MRHNA and SNTAGT. CDR3 length equals 14 residues. V was trimmed by 0 bases and J by 5 bases, leaving 10 bases between them. The CDR3 is CASSDSIPPTEAFF. Written as DNA, the CDR3 is TGTGCCAGCAGTGACTCGATCCCCCCGACTGAAGCTTTCTTT.

The V and J genes are TRBV9 and TRBJ2-7; D is possibly TRBD1 (5 bases). Trimming removed 3 bases from V and 5 bases from J, with 12 bases in between. Germline lookup yields CDR1 SGDLS and CDR2 YYNGEE. This CDR3 spans 13 amino acids. CDR3 loop: CASSEGNFHEQYF. CDR3 sequence (DNA): TGTGCCAGCAGCGAGGGGAATTTCCACGAGCAGTACTTC.

This clone appeared once. V gene TRBV27 combines with J gene TRBJ2-3, with 12 bases lining up with TRBD2. Germline CDR1 MNHEY, CDR2 SMNVEV (reference sequence). This CDR3 spans 15 amino acids. V gave up 0 bases and J gave up 11 bases; unmatched junction bases: 6. The CDR3 loop reads CASSLSPSSGRGQYF. In DNA, the CDR3 is TGTGCCAGCAGTTTATCCCCATCTAGCGGGAGGGGGCAGTATTTT.

CDR3 sequence: CASSSPWRENTIYF. DNA of the CDR3: TGTGCCAGCAGTTCCCCGTGGAGAGAAAACACCATATATTTT. The chain links TRBV27 to TRBJ1-3; D uncertain. CDR1 and CDR2 from the germline V gene are MNHEY and SMNVEV (reference sequence). The CDR3 covers 14 residues. V gave up 4 bases and J gave up 6 bases, with 13 bases separating them.

V and J are TRBV5-5 and TRBJ2-5; TRBD1 might be the D (6 bases). Germline CDR1 and CDR2: SGHKS and YYEKEE (reference sequence). V shed 4 bases and J shed 4 bases, with 11 bases lying between them. The CDR3 has 13 residues. CDR3 protein: CASSLDRGETQYF. In DNA form, the CDR3 reads TGTGCCAGCAGCCTGGACAGAGGAGAGACCCAGTACTTC.

This clone counts as medium-sized (0.01 to 0.1%). The J gene is TRBJ2-7, the V gene TRBV19; tentative D call: TRBD2 (5 bases). Germline lookup yields CDR1 LNHDA and CDR2 SQIVND (reference sequence). The CDR3 length is 13 residues. Trimming left V 6 bases short and J 2 bases short, with 11 bases between. For the CDR3, the DNA is TGTGCCAGTAGGGGTGAGGAGGCCTACGAGCAGTACTTC. Amino acids: CASRGEEAYEQYF.

The rearrangement links TRBV4-3 to TRBJ2-2; TRBD1 matches at 7 bases. The CDR3 consists of 15 residues. Germline CDR1 is LGHNA and CDR2 is YSLEER. V lost 1 base and J lost 1; bases outside the gene matches: 0. The CDR3 here is CASSQGTGNTGELFF. CDR3 in DNA: TGCGCCAGCAGCCAAGGGACAGGGAACACCGGGGAGCTGTTTTTT.

The chain employs TRBV27 and TRBJ1-1, with a weak D call TRBD1 (5 bases). The V gene lost 6 bases and the J gene lost 0 bases, with 11 bases spanning the gap. The CDR3 extends over 14 amino acids. Germline-derived CDR1 and CDR2 are MNHEY and SMNVEV (reference sequence). CDR3 residues: CASSLRGMNTEAFF. The DNA of the CDR3 is TGTGCCAGCAGCCTTAGGGGCATGAACACTGAAGCTTTCTTT.

V is TRBV5-8 and J is TRBJ1-1; no clear D. Trimming stripped 2 bases from V and 4 bases from J, with 9 bases between. CDR1 SGHTS and CDR2 YDEGEE come from the germline V gene. This CDR3 has 13 residues. This CDR3 is CASSFLMGTEAFF. The DNA for the CDR3 is TGTGCCAGCAGCTTTCTGATGGGCACTGAAGCTTTCTTT.

This chain links TRBV5-1 with TRBJ2-7, with 8 bases aligning to TRBD1. Germline loops: CDR1 SGHRS, CDR2 YFSETQ. This CDR3 has 15 residues. V dropped 4 bases and J dropped 7; count of bases not matched to a gene: 13. CDR3 region: CASSPWGRGPREQYF. The CDR3 DNA reads as TGCGCCAGCAGCCCTTGGGGCAGGGGGCCGAGGGAGCAGTACTTC.

This clone has only one observation. V gene TRBV6-1 combines with J gene TRBJ1-1, with 7 bases that match TRBD1. The germline CDR1 and CDR2 sequences are MNHNS and SASEGT. The CDR3 consists of 15 residues. After removal of 3 bases from V and 1 base from J, the junction contained 5 bases not matched to a gene. CDR3 nucleotides: TGTGCCAGCAGTGACACCGGGACAGAGAACACTGAAGCTTTCTTT. It translates to CASSDTGTENTEAFF.

The J gene is TRBJ2-7, the V gene TRBV13; D is undetermined. The germline gives CDR1 PRHDT, CDR2 FYEKMQ (reference sequence). The CDR3 loop spans 15 amino acids. V was shortened by 3 bases and J by 3 bases, with 15 bases between the two germline ends. The CDR3 spells CASSLRGRNSYEQYF. The CDR3 bases are TGTGCCAGCAGCTTGCGTGGGCGGAATAGCTACGAGCAGTACTTC.

The chain employs TRBV28 and TRBJ2-5; TRBD2 aligns across 11 bases. The J call may be mistaken, given a closer DNA end match to TRBJ2-7. From germline, CDR1 is MDHEN and CDR2 SYDVKM. The CDR3 has 15 residues. The CDR3 nucleotides read TGTGCCAGCAGCCAACTAGCGGGAGAATACTACGAGCAGTACTTC. The encoded protein is CASSQLAGEYYEQYF.

This rearrangement joins TRBV15 to TRBJ2-3; D gene ambiguous. The germline gives CDR1 LNHNV, CDR2 YYDKDF (reference sequence). This CDR3 comprises 15 residues. Trimming stripped 3 bases from V and 2 bases from J, with 12 bases between. Here the CDR3 DNA reads TGTGCCACCAGCAGGGACGCCCGATCCACAGATACGCAGTATTTT. The encoded protein is CATSRDARSTDTQYF.

This clone is classed as medium-sized. V is TRBV4-1 and J is TRBJ2-2; a possible D gene is TRBD1 (5 bases). The CDR3 consists of 14 residues. V dropped 1 base and J dropped 4 bases, with 7 bases sitting between them. The V gene's germline CDR1 is MGHRA and CDR2 YSYEKL. The CDR3 region has the DNA TGCGCCAGCAGCCAAGGGACACCCACCGGGGAGCTGTTTTTT. Amino acids: CASSQGTPTGELFF.

The gene calls are TRBV27 and TRBJ2-7; 14 nucleotides match TRBD2. The CDR3 length is 15 residues. V lost 4 bases to trimming and J lost 4 bases; unmatched junction nucleotides: 3. Per germline, CDR1 MNHEY and CDR2 SMNVEV (reference sequence). The DNA of the CDR3 is TGTGCCAGCAGTTCGGGACTAGCGGGAGTGTACGAGCAGTACTTC. This encodes CASSSGLAGVYEQYF.

The chain employs TRBV7-1 and TRBJ1-2; D might be TRBD1 (5 bases). TRBV7-1 is designated an ORF whose function remains uncertain. This CDR3 region has 13 residues. The germline V and J ends were trimmed by 4 bases and 3 bases, with 9 bases remaining between them. This chain's CDR3 is CASSLDRYYGYTF. The CDR3 DNA sequence: TGTGCCAGCAGCTTAGACAGATACTATGGCTACACCTTC.

This clone was seen a handful of times. V usage is TRBV4-1 and J usage is TRBJ2-7, with 7 bases aligning to TRBD1. V shed 1 base and J 5 bases; nucleotides not matched to a gene: 14. The germline CDR1 and CDR2 sequences are MGHRA and YSYEKL. The CDR3 has 17 residues. CDR3 DNA: TGCGCCAGCAGCCAAGTAGGGGGCGGGTTAAGTGTGCACGAGCAGTACTTC. It specifies CASSQVGGGLSVHEQYF.

The rearrangement links TRBV19 to TRBJ1-3, with 7 nucleotides matching TRBD1. The trim removed 6 bases at V and 0 bases at J, leaving 5 bases unmatched. Per germline, CDR1 LNHDA and CDR2 SQIVND (reference sequence). CDR3 size: 15 residues. Here the CDR3 reads CASSSAGGSGNTIYF. In nucleotides, the CDR3 is TGTGCCAGTAGCTCGGCAGGGGGCTCTGGAAACACCATATATTTT.

V gene TRBV5-4 combines with J gene TRBJ2-1; D gene uncertain. The CDR3 is 14 residues long. V was clipped by 9 bases and J by 0 bases, with 13 bases between them. Germline-derived CDR1 and CDR2 are SGHNT and YYREEE (reference sequence). The CDR3 sequence is CANRRAPSYNEQFF. The CDR3 nucleotides read TGTGCCAACCGAAGAGCCCCCTCCTACAATGAGCAGTTCTTC.

This clone was found once. The chain is built from TRBV6-1 and TRBJ2-7; D is uncertain. This CDR3 contains 11 residues. CDR1 is MNHNS, CDR2 SASEGT, per germline. The germline V and J ends were trimmed by 6 bases and 7 bases, with 10 bases remaining between them. Written as DNA, the CDR3 is TGTGCCAGCAGGATCTCTTGGGAGCAGTACTTC. Translated, it gives CASRISWEQYF.

CDR3 DNA sequence: TGTGCCCTCGCACCTCCGGGACTAATCTACGAGCAGTACTTC. This encodes CALAPPGLIYEQYF. The chain combines TRBV10-3 with TRBJ2-7; 7 bases fit TRBD2. With V trimmed by 11 bases and J by 3 bases, 13 bases remained unmatched. The V gene's germline CDR1 is ENHRY and CDR2 SYGVKD. The CDR3 runs 14 residues.

This chain links TRBV27 with TRBJ1-6; no reliable D call. Germline CDR1 reads MNHEY; CDR2 reads SMNVEV (reference sequence). This CDR3 contains 15 residues. V was pared by 2 bases and J by 4 bases, with 9 bases between. The CDR3 coding sequence is TGTGCCAGCAGTTTAAGTATTCGGTATAATTCACCCCTCCACTTT. Residues: CASSLSIRYNSPLHF.